A single sample gave rise to the 14 T cell receptor beta chains below, sequenced in a study of T cell changes during pregnancy in multiple sclerosis. Repertoires were generated with immunoSEQ multiplex PCR, while TCRdb's copy carries only in-frame clones and drops some. The profile shows about 120,000 clones, 80% to 95% of them singletons. The source was peripheral blood, collected in the third trimester of pregnancy. The origin of the receptors is a female donor with multiple sclerosis, enrolled in a pregnancy study.

The V and J genes are TRBV30 and TRBJ1-2; D gene ambiguous. This CDR3 contains 16 residues. The germline V gene encodes CDR1 GTSNPN and CDR2 SVGIG (reference sequence). Trimming took off 4 bases at V and 8 bases at J, with 26 bases between the two ends. DNA for the CDR3: TGTGCCTGGAACCCGTCCTTCAGGACTCCATCGACAGGCTACACCTTC. Translation: CAWNPSFRTPSTGYTF.

This rearrangement joins TRBV5-1 to TRBJ1-1, with D tentatively TRBD1 (5 bases). Trimming pared 0 bases from V and 1 base from J, leaving 10 bases between. CDR3 length: 15 amino acids. CDR1 is SGHRS and CDR2 is YFSETQ in the germline V gene. The CDR3 coding sequence is TGCGCCAGCAGCTTGGGGGGCAAAACGAACACTGAAGCTTTCTTT. This encodes CASSLGGKTNTEAFF.

The rearrangement uses TRBV5-4 and TRBJ1-1; the D is unclear. V lost 0 bases to trimming and J lost 5 bases, with 11 bases between them. The CDR3 sequence is 14 residues long. Germline CDR1 and CDR2: SGHNT and YYREEE (reference sequence). In nucleotides, the CDR3 is TGTGCCAGCAGCTTGGCGGTTACCCCAACTGAAGCTTTCTTT. It is translated as CASSLAVTPTEAFF. Full variable domain (rest looked up from reference TRBV5-4 and TRBJ1-1): ETGVTQSPTHLIKTRGQQVTLRCSSQSGHNTVSWYQQALGQGPQFIFQYYREEENGRGNFPPRFSGLQFPNYSSELNVNALELDDSALYLCASSLAVTPTEAFFGQGTRLTVV.

The V call is TRBV7-3, the J call TRBJ2-1, with D possibly TRBD1 on 8 matching bases. Per the germline V gene, CDR1 is SGHTA and CDR2 is FQGTGA. Trimming pared 5 bases from V and 9 bases from J, leaving 17 bases between. This CDR3 spans 14 amino acids. The CDR3 here is CASSQDRGGSEQFF. DNA for the CDR3: TGTGCCAGCAGCCAAGACAGGGGAGGGAGTGAGCAGTTCTTC. The full variable domain, in which reference TRBV7-3 and TRBJ2-1 provide the parts outside the CDR3, is GAGVSQTPSNKVTEKGKYVELRCDPISGHTALYWYRQSLGQGPEFLIYFQGTGAADDSGLPNDRFFAVRPEGSVSTLKIQRTERGDSAVYLCASSQDRGGSEQFFGPGTRLTVL.

The chain employs TRBV27 and TRBJ2-5; 8 bases map to TRBD1. The CDR3 is 14 amino acids. Germline V gene lookup returns CDR1 MNHEY and CDR2 SMNVEV (reference sequence). J gave up 5 bases and V 5 bases, and 7 bases lay outside the gene matches. This chain's CDR3 is CASSRTGNSETQYF. The CDR3 DNA follows: TGTGCCAGCAGTCGGACAGGGAACTCCGAGACCCAGTACTTC.

V and J are TRBV10-2 and TRBJ1-1, with TRBD1 identical over 9 bases. V was clipped by 11 bases and J by 1 base; unmatched bases: 8. The CDR3 runs to 14 residues. CDR1 is WSHSY, CDR2 SAAADI, per germline. The CDR3 protein is CAGTGGEGNTEAFF. CDR3 bases: TGCGCCGGAACAGGGGGCGAAGGGAACACTGAAGCTTTCTTT.

V usage is TRBV27 and J usage is TRBJ1-1; no clear D. In germline, CDR1 is MNHEY, CDR2 SMNVEV (reference sequence). With 2 bases removed from V and 1 base from J, the gap between germline ends came to 5 bases. This CDR3 contains 13 residues. The CDR3 loop reads CASSLERNTEAFF. The CDR3 coding sequence is TGTGCCAGCAGTTTAGAGAGGAACACTGAAGCTTTCTTT.

The chain combines TRBV6-1 with TRBJ1-2; D is unresolved. CDR1 MNHNS and CDR2 SASEGT come from the germline V gene. The CDR3 has 12 residues. V lost 0 bases and J lost 8, with 7 bases in between. CDR3 region: CASSEATRGYTF. CDR3 bases: TGTGCCAGCAGTGAAGCGACTCGAGGCTACACCTTC.

The chain's CDR3 is CASRDRVIRGASDTQYF. The CDR3, as DNA: TGCGCCAGCAGGGACAGGGTAATCCGCGGTGCCTCCGATACGCAGTATTTT. The rearrangement links TRBV23-1 to TRBJ2-3; TRBD1 matches 8 bases. TRBV23-1 is an ORF; its function is uncertain. Losses at the gene ends were 6 bases for V and 6 bases for J; bases not matched to a gene: 17. This CDR3 is built from 17 residues.

This chain joins TRBV5-4 and TRBJ2-1; perhaps TRBD2 as D (7 bases). Trimming stripped 4 bases from V and 8 bases from J, with 25 bases between. Germline CDR1 reads SGHNT; CDR2 reads YYREEE (reference sequence). The CDR3 contains 17 residues. CDR3 in amino acids: CASSDPRRRGGADEQFF. In DNA, the CDR3 is TGTGCCAGCAGCGACCCGAGACGACGTGGGGGGGCGGATGAGCAGTTCTTC.

This clone was detected a few times. The genes are TRBV30 and TRBJ1-6; TRBD1 matches 7 bases. Germline CDR1 and CDR2: GTSNPN and SVGIG (reference sequence). J lost 8 bases, V lost 0 bases, and 10 bases had no gene match. CDR3 size: 16 residues. The CDR3 DNA is TGTGCCTGGAGTGTACCCCTTGGACAGGCCTATTCACCCCTCCACTTT. It translates to CAWSVPLGQAYSPLHF.

This chain links TRBV7-6 with TRBJ1-1, with a weak D call TRBD1 (5 bases). The length of the CDR3 is 16 residues. Germline loops: CDR1 SGHVS, CDR2 FNYEAQ. The germline V and J ends were trimmed by 1 base and 2 bases, with 14 bases remaining between them. The CDR3 is CASSLGYGGYNTEAFF. The CDR3 nucleotides are TGTGCCAGCAGCTTAGGGTATGGGGGGTATAACACTGAAGCTTTCTTT.

The rearrangement uses TRBV5-1 and TRBJ2-7; D might be TRBD1 (6 bases). The CDR3 covers 13 residues. Trimming stripped 4 bases from V and 2 bases from J, with 10 bases between. Looked up from germline, CDR1 is SGHRS and CDR2 is YFSETQ. The CDR3 spells CASSPTGTYEQYF. CDR3 in DNA: TGCGCCAGCAGCCCTACAGGGACCTACGAGCAGTACTTC.

The V call is TRBV7-3, the J call TRBJ1-1; D gene ambiguous. The length of the CDR3 is 13 residues. The germline gives CDR1 SGHTA, CDR2 FQGTGA. Trimming stripped 2 bases from V and 1 base from J, with 5 bases between. The CDR3 nucleotides read TGTGCCAGCAGCTTAGGCAGGAACACTGAAGCTTTCTTT. Its translation is CASSLGRNTEAFF.